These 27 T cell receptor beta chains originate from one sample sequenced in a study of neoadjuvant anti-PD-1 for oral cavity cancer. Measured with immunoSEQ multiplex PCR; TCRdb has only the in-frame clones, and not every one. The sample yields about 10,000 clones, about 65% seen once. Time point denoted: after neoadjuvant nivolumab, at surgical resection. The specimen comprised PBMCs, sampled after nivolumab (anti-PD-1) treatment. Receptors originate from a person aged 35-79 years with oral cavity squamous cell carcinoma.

The CDR3 sequence: CASSPGLDLSTDTQYF. CDR3 bases: TGTGCCAGCAGCCCGGGACTAGACTTAAGCACAGATACGCAGTATTTT. The rearrangement joins TRBV7-6 to TRBJ2-3, with 8 nucleotides matching TRBD2. The CDR3 has 16 residues. Germline CDR1 reads SGHVS; CDR2 reads FNYEAQ. The junction had 7 bases not matched to a gene; V was cut back by 5 bases and J by 0 bases.

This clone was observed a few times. The CDR3 loop is CASSLMVSGNEQYF. The CDR3 region has the DNA TGTGCCAGCAGCCTGATGGTGTCAGGGAACGAGCAGTACTTC. The chain employs TRBV7-9 and TRBJ2-7, with a weak D call TRBD1 (5 bases). The CDR3 extends over 14 amino acids. With 5 bases removed from V and 5 bases from J, the gap between germline ends came to 16 bases. Per the germline V gene, CDR1 is SEHNR and CDR2 is FQNEAQ (reference sequence).

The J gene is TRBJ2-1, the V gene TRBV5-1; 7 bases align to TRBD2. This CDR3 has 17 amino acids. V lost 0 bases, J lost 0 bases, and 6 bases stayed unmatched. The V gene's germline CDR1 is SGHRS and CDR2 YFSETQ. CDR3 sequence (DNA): TGCGCCAGCAGCTTGGAAGCGGGAATGAGCTCCTACAATGAGCAGTTCTTC. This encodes CASSLEAGMSSYNEQFF.

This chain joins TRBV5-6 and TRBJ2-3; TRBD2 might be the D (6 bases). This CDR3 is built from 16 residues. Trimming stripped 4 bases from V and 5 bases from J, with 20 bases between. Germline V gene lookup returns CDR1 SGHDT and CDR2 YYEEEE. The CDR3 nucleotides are TGTGCCAGCAGCCACCGGGGAAGGACGGAGGGAGATACGCAGTATTTT. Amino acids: CASSHRGRTEGDTQYF.

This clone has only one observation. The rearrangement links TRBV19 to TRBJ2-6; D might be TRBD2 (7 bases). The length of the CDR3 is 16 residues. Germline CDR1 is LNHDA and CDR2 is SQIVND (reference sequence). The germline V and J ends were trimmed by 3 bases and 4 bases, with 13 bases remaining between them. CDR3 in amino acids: CASSIGGPVGANVLTF. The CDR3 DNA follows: TGTGCCAGTAGTATCGGGGGGCCGGTAGGGGCCAACGTCCTGACTTTC.

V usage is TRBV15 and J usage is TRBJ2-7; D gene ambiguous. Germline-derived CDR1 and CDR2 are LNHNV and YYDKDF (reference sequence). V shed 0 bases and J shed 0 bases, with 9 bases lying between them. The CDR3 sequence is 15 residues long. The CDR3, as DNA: TGTGCCACCAGCAGAGATAGGAGTCCCTCCTACGAGCAGTACTTC. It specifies CATSRDRSPSYEQYF.

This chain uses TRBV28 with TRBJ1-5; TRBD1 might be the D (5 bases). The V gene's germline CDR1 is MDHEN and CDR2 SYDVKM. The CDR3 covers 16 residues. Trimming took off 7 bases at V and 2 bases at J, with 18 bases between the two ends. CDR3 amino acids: CASTRILPGGNQPQHF. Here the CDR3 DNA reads TGTGCCAGCACGCGGATCCTCCCGGGGGGCAATCAGCCCCAGCATTTT.

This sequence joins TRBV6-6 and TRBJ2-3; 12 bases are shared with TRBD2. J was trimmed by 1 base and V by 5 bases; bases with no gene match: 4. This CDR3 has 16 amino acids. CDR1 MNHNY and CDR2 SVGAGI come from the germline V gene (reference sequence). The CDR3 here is CASSPRTSGGTDTQYF. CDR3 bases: TGTGCCAGCAGTCCTCGGACTAGCGGGGGCACAGATACGCAGTATTTT.

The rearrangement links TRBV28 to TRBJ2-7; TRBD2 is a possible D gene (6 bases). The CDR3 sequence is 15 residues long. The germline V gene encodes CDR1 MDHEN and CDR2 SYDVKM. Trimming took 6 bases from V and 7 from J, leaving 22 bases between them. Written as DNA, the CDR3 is TGTGCCAGCAGCTTCGGGGGAACCCTCCTATGGGAGCAGTACTTC. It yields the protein CASSFGGTLLWEQYF.

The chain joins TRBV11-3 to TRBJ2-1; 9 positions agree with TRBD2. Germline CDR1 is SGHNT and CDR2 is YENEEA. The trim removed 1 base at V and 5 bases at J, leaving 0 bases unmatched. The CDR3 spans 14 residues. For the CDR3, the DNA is TGTGCCAGCAGCTTAGCTAGCGGGAACAATGAGCAGTTCTTC. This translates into CASSLASGNNEQFF.

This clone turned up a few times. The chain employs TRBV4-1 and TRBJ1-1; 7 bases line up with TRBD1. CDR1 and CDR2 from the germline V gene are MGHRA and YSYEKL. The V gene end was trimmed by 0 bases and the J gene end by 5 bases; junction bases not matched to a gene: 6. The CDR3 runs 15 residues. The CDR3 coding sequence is TGCGCCAGCAGCCAAGACAGGGGGTGGAGAACTGAAGCTTTCTTT. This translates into CASSQDRGWRTEAFF.

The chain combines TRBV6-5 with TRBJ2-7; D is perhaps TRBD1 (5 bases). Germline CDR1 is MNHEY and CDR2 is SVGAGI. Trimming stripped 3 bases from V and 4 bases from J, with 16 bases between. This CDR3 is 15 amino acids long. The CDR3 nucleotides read TGTGCCAGCAGTTATAATAGGGGTCCAGGGTACGAGCAGTACTTC. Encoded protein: CASSYNRGPGYEQYF.

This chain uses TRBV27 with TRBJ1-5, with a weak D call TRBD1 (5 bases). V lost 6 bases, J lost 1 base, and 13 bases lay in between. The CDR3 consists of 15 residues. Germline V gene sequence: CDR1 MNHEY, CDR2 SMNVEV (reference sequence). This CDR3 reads CASSPRGGSNQPQHF. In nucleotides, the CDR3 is TGTGCCAGCAGCCCACGGGGGGGAAGCAATCAGCCCCAGCATTTT.

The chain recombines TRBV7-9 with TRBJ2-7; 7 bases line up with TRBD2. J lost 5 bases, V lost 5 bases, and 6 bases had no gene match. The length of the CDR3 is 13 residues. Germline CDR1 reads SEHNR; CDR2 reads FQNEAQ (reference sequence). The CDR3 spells CASSRRDYNEQYF. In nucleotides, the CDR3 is TGTGCCAGCAGCCGCCGGGACTACAACGAGCAGTACTTC.

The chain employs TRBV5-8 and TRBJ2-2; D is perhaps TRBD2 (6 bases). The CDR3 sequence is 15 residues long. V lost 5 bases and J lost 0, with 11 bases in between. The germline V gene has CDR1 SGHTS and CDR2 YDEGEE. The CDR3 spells CASSLDYPNTGELFF. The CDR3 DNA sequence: TGTGCCAGCAGTCTGGACTACCCGAACACCGGGGAGCTGTTTTTT.

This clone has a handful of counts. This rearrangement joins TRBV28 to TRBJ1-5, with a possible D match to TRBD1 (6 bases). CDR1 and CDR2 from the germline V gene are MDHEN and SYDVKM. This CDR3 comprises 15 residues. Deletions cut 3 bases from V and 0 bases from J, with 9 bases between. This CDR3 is CASSFGQFSNQPQHF. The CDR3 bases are TGTGCCAGCAGTTTTGGACAGTTTAGCAATCAGCCCCAGCATTTT.

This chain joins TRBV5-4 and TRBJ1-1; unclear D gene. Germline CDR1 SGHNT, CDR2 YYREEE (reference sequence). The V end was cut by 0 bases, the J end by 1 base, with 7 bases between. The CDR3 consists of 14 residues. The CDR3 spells CASSLEAANTEAFF. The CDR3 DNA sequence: TGTGCCAGCAGCTTGGAGGCCGCGAACACTGAAGCTTTCTTT.

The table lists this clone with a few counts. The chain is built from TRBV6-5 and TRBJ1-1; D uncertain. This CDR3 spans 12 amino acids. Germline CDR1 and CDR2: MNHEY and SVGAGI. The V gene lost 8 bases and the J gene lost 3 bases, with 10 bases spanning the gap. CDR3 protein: CASGPGYTEAFF. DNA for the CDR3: TGTGCCAGCGGCCCGGGCTACACTGAAGCTTTCTTT.

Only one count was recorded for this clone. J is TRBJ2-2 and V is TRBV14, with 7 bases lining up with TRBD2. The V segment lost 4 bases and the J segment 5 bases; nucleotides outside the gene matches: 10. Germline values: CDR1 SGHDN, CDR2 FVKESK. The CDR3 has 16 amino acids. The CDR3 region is CASSLRDQRGTGELFF. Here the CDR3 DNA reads TGTGCCAGCAGCCTGAGGGACCAGCGGGGAACCGGGGAGCTGTTTTTT.

DNA of the CDR3: TGCGCCAGCAGCTTCGACAGCCATGGGGCCAACGTCCTGACTTTC. This gives the protein CASSFDSHGANVLTF. This rearrangement joins TRBV5-1 to TRBJ2-6, with TRBD1 as a possible D gene (5 bases). Germline V gives CDR1 SGHRS, CDR2 YFSETQ. The CDR3 runs 15 residues. V dropped 2 bases and J dropped 3 bases, with 9 bases sitting between them.

DNA for the CDR3: TGTGCCAGCAGCTTGGGAGACACCACCTATGGCTACACCTTC. Residues: CASSLGDTTYGYTF. The chain is built from TRBV5-8 and TRBJ1-2, with unresolved D. V was clipped by 0 bases and J by 4 bases, with 10 bases between them. CDR1 and CDR2 from the germline V gene are SGHTS and YDEGEE. CDR3 length equals 14 residues.

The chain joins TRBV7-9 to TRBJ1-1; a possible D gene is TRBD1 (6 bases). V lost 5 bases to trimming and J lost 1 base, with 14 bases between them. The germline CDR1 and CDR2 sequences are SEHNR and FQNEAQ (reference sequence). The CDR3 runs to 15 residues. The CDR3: CASSPRGQWNTEAFF. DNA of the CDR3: TGTGCCAGCAGCCCCCGTGGACAGTGGAACACTGAAGCTTTCTTT.

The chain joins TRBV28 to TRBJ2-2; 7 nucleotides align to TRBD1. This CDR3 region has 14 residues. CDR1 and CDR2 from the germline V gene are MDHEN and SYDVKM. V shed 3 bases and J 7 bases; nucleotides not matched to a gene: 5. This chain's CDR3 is CASSLRGRGGELFF. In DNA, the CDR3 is TGTGCCAGCAGTTTGAGGGGGCGCGGCGGGGAGCTGTTTTTT. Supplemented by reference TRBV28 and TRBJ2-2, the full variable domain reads DVKVTQSSRYLVKRTGEKVFLECVQDMDHENMFWYRQDPGLGLRLIYFSYDVKMKEKGDIPEGYSVSREKKERFSLILESASTNQTSMYLCASSLRGRGGELFFGEGSRLTVL.

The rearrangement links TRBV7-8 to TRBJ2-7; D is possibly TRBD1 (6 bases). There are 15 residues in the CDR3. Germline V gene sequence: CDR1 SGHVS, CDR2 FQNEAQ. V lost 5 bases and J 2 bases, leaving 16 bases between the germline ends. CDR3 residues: CASSHRRTEAYEQYF. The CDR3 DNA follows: TGTGCCAGCAGCCACCGCAGGACAGAGGCCTACGAGCAGTACTTC.

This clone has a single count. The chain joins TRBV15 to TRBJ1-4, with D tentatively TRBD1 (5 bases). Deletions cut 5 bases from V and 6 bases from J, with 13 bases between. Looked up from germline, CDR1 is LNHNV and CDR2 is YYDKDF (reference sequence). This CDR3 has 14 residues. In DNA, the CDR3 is TGTGCCACCAGCCGGGGGAACGAGGATGAAAAACTGTTTTTT. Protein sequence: CATSRGNEDEKLFF.

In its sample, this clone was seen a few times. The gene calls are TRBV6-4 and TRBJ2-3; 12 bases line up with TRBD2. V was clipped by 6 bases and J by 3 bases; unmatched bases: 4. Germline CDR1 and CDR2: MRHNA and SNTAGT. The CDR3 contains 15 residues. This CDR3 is CASRRTSGETDTQYF. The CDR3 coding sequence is TGTGCCAGCAGGAGGACTAGCGGGGAAACAGATACGCAGTATTTT.

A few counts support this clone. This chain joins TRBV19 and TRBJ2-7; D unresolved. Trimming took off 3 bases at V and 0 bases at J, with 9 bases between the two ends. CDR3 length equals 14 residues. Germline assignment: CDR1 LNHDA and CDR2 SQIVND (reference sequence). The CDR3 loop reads CASSMSGFSYEQYF. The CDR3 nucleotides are TGTGCCAGTAGTATGTCAGGCTTCTCCTACGAGCAGTACTTC.